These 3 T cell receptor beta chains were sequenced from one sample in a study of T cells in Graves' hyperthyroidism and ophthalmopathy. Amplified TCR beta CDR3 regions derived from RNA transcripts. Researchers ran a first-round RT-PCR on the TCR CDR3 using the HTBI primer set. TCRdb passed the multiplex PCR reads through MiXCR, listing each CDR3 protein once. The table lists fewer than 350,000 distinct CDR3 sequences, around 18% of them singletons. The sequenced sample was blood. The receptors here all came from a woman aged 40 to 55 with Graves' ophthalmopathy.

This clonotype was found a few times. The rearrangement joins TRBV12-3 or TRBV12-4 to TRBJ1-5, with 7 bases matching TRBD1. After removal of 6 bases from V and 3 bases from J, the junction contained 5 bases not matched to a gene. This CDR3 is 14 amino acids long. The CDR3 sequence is CASRGDSYNQPQHF. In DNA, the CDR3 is TGTGCCAGCAGAGGGGACAGTTACAATCAGCCCCAGCATTTT.

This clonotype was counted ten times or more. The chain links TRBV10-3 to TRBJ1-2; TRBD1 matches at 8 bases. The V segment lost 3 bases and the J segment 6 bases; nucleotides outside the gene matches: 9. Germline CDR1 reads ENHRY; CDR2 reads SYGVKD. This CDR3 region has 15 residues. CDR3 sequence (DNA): TGTGCCATCAGTGAAACAAACGGACAGGGTAATGGCTACACCTTC. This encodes CAISETNGQGNGYTF.

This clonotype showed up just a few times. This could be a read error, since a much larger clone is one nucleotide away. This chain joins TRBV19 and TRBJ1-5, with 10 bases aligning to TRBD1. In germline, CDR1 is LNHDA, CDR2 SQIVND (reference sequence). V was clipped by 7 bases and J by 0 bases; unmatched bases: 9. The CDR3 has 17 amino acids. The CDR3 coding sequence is TGTGCCAGTATTATCCGGACAGGGGGGACTAGCAATCAGCCCCAGCATTTT. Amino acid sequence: CASIIRTGGTSNQPQHF.